Presented here are 29 T cell receptor beta chains from one specimen sequenced in a study of blood T cells in healthy people across ages. A second PCR of about 7 to 11 cycles used a sample-barcoded 5' primer and a J-beta primer mix. TCRdb independently ran MiXCR on the 5' RACE reads; one entry per CDR3 protein. Of more than 750,000 distinct CDR3 sequences in the sample, under 35% were seen once. These data also featured in a second study, about T cells of mothers and their children.

Sequenced sample: blood. These receptor sequences come from a woman in her thirties or forties in good health.

This clonotype was recorded many times. The genes are TRBV12-3 or TRBV12-4 and TRBJ1-3; D is uncertain. The V and J ends lost 3 bases and 2 bases respectively, with 11 bases between them. This CDR3 is 15 amino acids long. The CDR3 region is CASSFWLPAGNTIYF. CDR3 DNA: TGTGCCAGCAGTTTCTGGCTACCGGCTGGAAACACCATATATTTT.

The rearrangement links TRBV20-1 to TRBJ1-5; TRBD1 aligns across 7 bases. The germline gives CDR1 DFQATT, CDR2 SNEGSKA (reference sequence). V was pared by 5 bases and J by 1 base, with 5 bases of the junction left unmatched. This CDR3 comprises 14 residues. This CDR3 reads CSALQGSSNQPQHF. CDR3 bases: TGCAGTGCTCTACAGGGGTCGAGCAATCAGCCCCAGCATTTT.

As concerns this clonotype: The limits of the CDR3 on the DNA are not certain, so only TCRdb's listed CDR3 is given. V is TRBV15 and J is TRBJ1-5; TRBD1, the table's D call, lacks a check against the DNA. The germline V gene has CDR1 LNHNV and CDR2 YYDKDF (reference sequence). The length of the CDR3 is 14 amino acids, counting both ends. The CDR3 reads CATFGQGANQPRHF.

The chain links TRBV6-1 to TRBJ1-6; D gene ambiguous. The CDR3 loop spans 14 amino acids. Germline V lookup: CDR1 MNHNS, CDR2 SASEGT. V was trimmed by 0 bases and J by 10 bases, leaving 10 bases between them. The DNA for the CDR3 is TGTGCCAGCAGTGAAGCGCCGAGGACCTCACCCCTCCACTTT. As protein: CASSEAPRTSPLHF.

This rearrangement joins TRBV20-1 to TRBJ2-5; no reliable D call. In germline, CDR1 is DFQATT, CDR2 SNEGSKA (reference sequence). This CDR3 is built from 13 residues. The V and J ends lost 0 bases and 4 bases respectively, with 9 bases between them. CDR3 sequence (DNA): TGCAGTGCTAGAGAAGGGCTAAGAGAGACCCAGTACTTC. It specifies CSAREGLRETQYF.

This chain uses TRBV20-1 with TRBJ1-1; D is ambiguous. Germline CDR1 DFQATT, CDR2 SNEGSKA (reference sequence). There are 13 residues in the CDR3. V lost 5 bases and J 0 bases, leaving 10 bases between the germline ends. The CDR3 loop reads CSALVNLNTEAFF. The CDR3 DNA reads TGCAGTGCTTTGGTGAATTTGAACACTGAAGCTTTCTTT.

In this sample, this clonotype turned up a few times. This chain uses TRBV6-6 with TRBJ2-1; 10 nucleotides match TRBD1. This CDR3 spans 17 amino acids. In germline, CDR1 is MNHNY, CDR2 SVGAGI (reference sequence). V lost 6 bases to trimming and J lost 7 bases; unmatched junction nucleotides: 15. CDR3 coding DNA: TGTGCCAGCAGGTCAAGCTCCCCGGGACAGGGGCCAAATGAGCAGTTCTTC. Translating gives CASRSSSPGQGPNEQFF.

This clonotype was seen ten or more times. This chain uses TRBV20-1 with TRBJ2-1; TRBD2 agrees at 8 bases. Germline loops: CDR1 DFQATT, CDR2 SNEGSKA (reference sequence). V was clipped by 0 bases and J by 1 base; unmatched bases: 5. The length of the CDR3 is 16 residues. CDR3 protein: CSARDRLAGSYNEQFF. In nucleotides, the CDR3 is TGCAGTGCTAGAGATCGGCTAGCGGGTTCCTACAATGAGCAGTTCTTC.

This clonotype was recorded at least ten times. V usage is TRBV5-1 and J usage is TRBJ2-4; D gene unclear. V shed 0 bases and J shed 4 bases, with 8 bases lying between them. The CDR3 is 14 residues long. Germline V gene data show CDR1 as SGHRS and CDR2 as YFSETQ. The DNA of the CDR3 is TGCGCCAGCAGCTTGGAAGCCGCTAAAAACATTCAGTACTTC. Translation: CASSLEAAKNIQYF.

This clonotype turned up a few times. The chain combines TRBV4-1 with TRBJ2-2; D might be TRBD1 (7 bases). Germline V gene lookup returns CDR1 MGHRA and CDR2 YSYEKL. V lost 8 bases and J lost 5, with 15 bases in between. The CDR3 has 14 residues. CDR3 amino acids: CASGARGVTGELFF. As DNA, the CDR3 is TGCGCCAGCGGGGCCAGGGGGGTGACCGGGGAGCTGTTTTTT.

CDR3 region: CASTVSRGSLSYTF. CDR3 nucleotide sequence: TGTGCCAGCACCGTATCCAGGGGGTCTCTGAGCTACACCTTC. This chain connects TRBV12-3 or TRBV12-4 to TRBJ1-2, with TRBD1 matching 7 bases. The V gene end was trimmed by 7 bases and the J gene end by 9 bases; junction bases not matched to a gene: 14. This CDR3 has 14 amino acids.

The chain carries TRBV3-1 and TRBJ2-5; TRBD1 aligns across 7 bases. The last part of the DNA fits TRBJ2-7 better; the J call may be wrong. This CDR3 has 14 amino acids. CDR1 is LGHDT, CDR2 YNNKEL, per germline (reference sequence). The CDR3 DNA reads TGTGCCAGCAGCCAAATAGGGGGCACCTACGAGCAGTACTTC. Protein: CASSQIGGTYEQYF.

The sample holds many counts of this clonotype. V is TRBV5-1 and J is TRBJ2-7; possibly TRBD2 for D (6 bases). V was clipped by 0 bases and J by 3 bases, with 13 bases between them. The CDR3 consists of 15 residues. Germline values: CDR1 SGHRS, CDR2 YFSETQ. The DNA of the CDR3 is TGCGCCAGCAGCTTGGGACTAGGAATGAACTACGAGCAGTACTTC. It is translated as CASSLGLGMNYEQYF.

This clonotype was detected only a few times. V usage is TRBV19 and J usage is TRBJ1-4; D gene unclear. CDR3 length: 17 amino acids. The germline V gene has CDR1 LNHDA and CDR2 SQIVND (reference sequence). V dropped 5 bases and J dropped 4 bases, with 20 bases sitting between them. This chain's CDR3 is CASSPTAGVRSNEKLFF. CDR3 nucleotides: TGTGCCAGTAGTCCGACTGCTGGGGTGCGTAGTAATGAAAAACTGTTTTTT.

Of note for this clonotype: At one end, the junction sequence differs from germline, possibly due to a read error. The V and J genes are TRBV20-1 and TRBJ1-5; a possible D gene is TRBD1 (5 bases). The CDR3 contains 15 residues. The germline gives CDR1 DFQATT, CDR2 SNEGSKA (reference sequence). Here the CDR3 reads CSARPPGRNNQPRHF. The CDR3 DNA follows: TGCAGTGCTAGACCACCGGGACGCAACAATCAGCCCCGGCATTTT.

In this sample, this clonotype turned up a few times. This chain connects TRBV28 to TRBJ2-1; D is possibly TRBD1 or TRBD2 (5 bases each). There are 11 residues in the CDR3. Germline V lookup: CDR1 MDHEN, CDR2 SYDVKM. The V and J ends lost 5 bases and 15 bases respectively, with 14 bases between them. This chain's CDR3 is CASSTSGTRFF. CDR3 DNA sequence: TGTGCCAGCAGTACATCAGGGACGCGGTTCTTC.

This clonotype was detected ten times or more. The chain combines TRBV11-2 with TRBJ1-6; TRBD1 agrees at 8 bases. V lost 5 bases to trimming and J lost 7 bases; unmatched junction nucleotides: 4. The CDR3 spans 14 residues. Looked up from germline, CDR1 is SGHAT and CDR2 is FQNNGV. CDR3 sequence: CASSPTGGNSPLHF. CDR3 nucleotides: TGTGCCAGCAGCCCCACAGGGGGGAATTCACCCCTCCACTTT.

The chain carries TRBV9 and TRBJ2-1, with TRBD1 as a possible D gene (5 bases). Trimming cost V 3 bases and J 8 bases, with 15 bases left between them. The CDR3 contains 14 residues. Germline-derived CDR1 and CDR2 are SGDLS and YYNGEE. This CDR3 reads CASSATDSPHEQFF. DNA of the CDR3: TGTGCCAGCAGCGCCACCGACAGCCCCCATGAGCAGTTCTTC.

The chain couples TRBV2 to TRBJ2-5; no clear D gene. Germline V gene sequence: CDR1 SNHLY, CDR2 FYNNEI. The CDR3 totals 15 residues. V was shortened by 4 bases and J by 2 bases, with 14 bases between the two germline ends. CDR3 bases: TGTGCCAGCAGTGGGACGGACGGCTCGCAAGAGACCCAGTACTTC. Residues: CASSGTDGSQETQYF. The variable domain in full, with the rest retrieved from reference TRBV2 and TRBJ2-5, is EPEVTQTPSHQVTQMGQEVILRCVPISNHLYFYWYRQILGQKVEFLVSFYNNEISEKSEIFDDQFSVERPDGSNFTLKIRSTKLEDSAMYFCASSGTDGSQETQYFGPGTRLLVL.

With regard to this clonotype: One end of the junction does not line up with germline, which may come from a read error. This sequence joins TRBV5-1 and TRBJ1-1; 7 nucleotides match TRBD1. There are 15 residues in the CDR3. CDR1 and CDR2 from the germline V gene are SGHRS and YFSETQ. CDR3 nucleotides: TGCGCCAGCAGCTCTCGGCGGACAGGCTACACTGAGGCTTTCTTT. It encodes CASSSRRTGYTEAFF.

This clonotype was seen a handful of times. This rearrangement joins TRBV12-3 or TRBV12-4 to TRBJ1-5; weak D call: TRBD1 (6 bases). This CDR3 spans 16 amino acids. The germline V and J ends were trimmed by 2 bases and 2 bases, with 13 bases remaining between them. CDR3 residues: CASSLSGAPGNQPQHF. Written as DNA, the CDR3 is TGTGCCAGCAGTTTATCAGGGGCGCCTGGCAATCAGCCCCAGCATTTT.

V is TRBV20-1 and J is TRBJ2-3; 13 nucleotides align to TRBD2. V dropped 1 base and J dropped 1; count of bases not matched to a gene: 8. Germline V gives CDR1 DFQATT, CDR2 SNEGSKA (reference sequence). The CDR3 sequence is 18 residues long. CDR3 in DNA: TGCAGTGCTAGAGTAGGACTAGCGGGGGATTCGGGCACAGATACGCAGTATTTT. Protein: CSARVGLAGDSGTDTQYF.

This sequence joins TRBV7-3 and TRBJ1-1, with D perhaps matching TRBD1 (5 bases). This CDR3 is built from 16 residues. Trimming took off 1 base at V and 0 bases at J, with 12 bases between the two ends. CDR1 and CDR2 (germline): SGHTA, FQGTGA. CDR3 sequence reads: CASSLMGGVVNTEAFF. The CDR3 DNA reads as TGTGCCAGCAGCTTAATGGGGGGGGTGGTGAACACTGAAGCTTTCTTT.

This chain links TRBV7-6 with TRBJ2-5, with D perhaps TRBD1 (6 bases). This CDR3 region has 15 residues. Trimming took 3 bases from V and 4 from J, leaving 15 bases between them. CDR1 is SGHVS and CDR2 is FNYEAQ in the germline V gene. CDR3 coding DNA: TGTGCCAGCAGCTTGAGACAGGACGGTGTAGAGACCCAGTACTTC. This sequence encodes CASSLRQDGVETQYF.

The rearrangement links TRBV2 to TRBJ2-3; TRBD2 matches at 7 bases. Unmatched junction bases numbered 5, after V lost 7 bases and J lost 4 bases. CDR3 length equals 13 residues. Germline V gene sequence: CDR1 SNHLY, CDR2 FYNNEI. The CDR3 loop reads CASTRGVPDTQYF. CDR3 nucleotide sequence: TGTGCCAGCACCCGGGGGGTCCCAGATACGCAGTATTTT.

This clonotype was seen repeatedly, ten times or more. The rearrangement links TRBV7-2 to TRBJ2-5; no clear D. V was shortened by 1 base and J by 0 bases, with 9 bases between the two germline ends. Germline V gene data show CDR1 as SGHTA and CDR2 as FQGNSA. This CDR3 contains 15 residues. The CDR3 bases are TGTGCCAGCAGCTTAGTTGGGGTGTACCAAGAGACCCAGTACTTC. Residues: CASSLVGVYQETQYF.

A note on this clonotype: A much larger clone sits a single nucleotide away, making a read error possible. V gene TRBV20-1 combines with J gene TRBJ1-4, with D possibly matching TRBD1 (5 bases). Germline CDR1 is DFQATT and CDR2 is SNEGSKA (reference sequence). This CDR3 contains 14 residues. The CDR3 DNA follows: TGCAGTGCAAGCCTGACAGTAGATAATGAAAAACGGTTTTTT. Encoded protein: CSASLTVDNEKRFF.

The genes are TRBV9 and TRBJ2-7; 11 positions match TRBD1. V shed 0 bases, J shed 6 bases, and the junction held 5 bases outside the gene matches. Germline V CDR1 and CDR2: SGDLS, YYNGEE. The CDR3 has 15 amino acids. CDR3 sequence (DNA): TGTGCCAGCAGCGTAGCCGGGACAGGGGGTGCCGAGCAGTACTTC. Translating gives CASSVAGTGGAEQYF.

Notes on this clonotype: A much larger clone sits a single nucleotide away, making a read error possible. The chain recombines TRBV18 with TRBJ2-7; 7 bases match TRBD1. TRBJ2-5 matches the DNA end more closely, so the J call is doubtful. Germline-derived CDR1 and CDR2 are KGHSH and LQKENI. The CDR3 runs 14 residues. CDR3 region: CASSTGQASETQYF. The CDR3 DNA sequence: TGTGCCAGCTCAACCGGACAGGCTAGCGAGACCCAGTACTTC.